The entry below gives a single TCR beta chain sequence along with its context. It lacks a known antigen. Nothing much larger sits one base from this clone, and base qualities are not available. The immunoSEQ Assay, a bias-controlled multiplex PCR, was used to amplify TCRbeta CDR3 regions from genomic DNA. Per the original workflow: The number of nucleated cells in each sample was estimated from the amplification of reference gene primers within the assay. To quantify the absolute abundance of each unique TCRbeta CDR3 rearrangement, sequence reads were collapsed and filtered. For each sample, productive Simpson clonality was calculated by taking the square root of Simpson's diversity index across productive rearrangements. The clones in this table, taken by TCRdb from immuneACCESS, are in-frame only. Not every clone is retained; where verified, under half of the shortfall comes from an unresolved V gene, and the cause of the rest is unknown. V and J calls and clone size are those listed in that table; D and trimming were worked out from the DNA. The sample table shows 95,000 to 150,000 clones, and around 86% are seen once. The ten largest clones capture 30% of the sample.

Each collaborating institution followed its own protocols to collect whole blood in K2EDTA tubes. Collaborator samples were shipped for TCRbeta analysis as frozen whole blood, isolated PBMCs, or DNA extracted from either sample type. This record belongs to a study of blood T cell repertoires in COVID-19 (dated by TCRdb to 2018 to 2021). Turning to the overall study: The collaborator samples originated in the United States, Italy and Spain and spanned the acute and convalescent phases of COVID-19. The material from the prospective study consisted of cDNA or gDNA derived from T cells, B-cell-depleted T cells, or PBMCs. The dataset comprised deeply sampled blood TCRbeta repertoires from subjects exposed to, actively infected with, or recovered from COVID-19. The repertoires were released in a freely available public database intended as a resource for research on the immune response to SARS-CoV-2. Samples were obtained from the ongoing ImmuneRACE study (first 160 participants) and from about 1,300 subjects provided by 6 global collaborators. Sample metadata almost always included a de-identified subject ID, COVID-19 status, age in years and sex. Where available, HLA class I and class II types were taken from metadata supplied by the sample provider and were not determined by assay-based typing.

What the research found in general, with its limitations: How much clinical and demographic metadata was included differed by source and by participant, and the metadata was provided uncurated.

The sequenced sample was peripheral blood. The receptor was isolated from a woman between 65 and 79 years old with acute or convalescent COVID-19.

The nucleotide sequence reads TGTGCCAGCTCACCGCTGACAGGACCTTACCAGGAAAAACTGTTTTTT. This is translated as CASSPLTGPYQEKLFF. The chain links TRBV18 with TRBJ1-4; D gene: possibly TRBD1, on 6 matching bases. From a lookup of the germline V gene, CDR1 and CDR2 are KGHSH and LQKENI. Deletion took 3 bases off V and 8 bases off J, with a span of 19 bases between the germline ends. There are 16 amino acids in the CDR3, from cysteine to phenylalanine inclusive. This entry keeps only the CDR3 DNA: 48 bases, framed from base 1.